This is a list of T cell receptor beta chains from one sample in a study of CD8+ T cells in alopecia areata. The method was immunoSEQ multiplex PCR; TCRdb's version includes in-frame clones alone and lacks a portion of them. This table has about 70,000 clones, about half appearing once. The sequencing here drew on CD8+ T cells sorted from blood, taken at week 0. These receptors were obtained from a human donor with alopecia areata. Each CDR3 is given with its conserved first and last residue. A D gene is named only where the DNA matches it firmly. Clone sizes are given selectively: once, few, many, or a class where the clone is expanded.

V,D,J,size,CDR3,DNA
TRBV7-9,NA,TRBJ1-5,NA,CASSLGGRGSNQPQHF,TGTGCCAGCAGCTTAGGTGGCAGGGGAAGCAATCAGCCCCAGCATTTT
TRBV2,NA,TRBJ2-3,many,CASYWTDTQYF,TGTGCCAGCTACTGGACAGATACGCAGTATTTT
TRBV18,NA,TRBJ2-1,NA,CASSPGHYNEQFF,TGTGCCAGCTCACCAGGACACTACAATGAGCAGTTCTTC
TRBV19,NA,TRBJ2-1,few,CASSRSGSSYNEQFF,TGTGCCAGTAGTCGTAGCGGAAGCTCCTACAATGAGCAGTTCTTC
TRBV21-1,NA,TRBJ1-2,few,CASTPGGGGSYGYTF,TGTGCCAGCACCCCTGGCGGGGGAGGGTCTTATGGCTACACCTTC
TRBV27,NA,TRBJ2-7,few,CASSLIGGFGYEQYF,TGTGCCAGCAGTTTGATTGGGGGATTTGGGTACGAGCAGTACTTC
TRBV7-9,NA,TRBJ2-5,many,CASSQDSYQETQYF,TGTGCCAGCAGCCAGGACAGCTACCAAGAGACCCAGTACTTC
TRBV11-1,TRBD2,TRBJ2-7,NA,CASSPGTSYEQYF,TGTGCCAGCAGCCCCGGGACTAGCTACGAGCAGTACTTC
TRBV29-1,NA,TRBJ2-2,NA,CSVVVTRNTGELFF,TGCAGCGTTGTTGTTACAAGGAACACCGGGGAGCTGTTTTTT
TRBV9,NA,TRBJ2-7,NA,CASSVGGNSYEQYF,TGTGCCAGCAGCGTGGGCGGGAACTCCTACGAGCAGTACTTC
TRBV30,NA,TRBJ2-1,NA,CAWSVTSWEQFF,TGTGCCTGGAGTGTAACTAGTTGGGAGCAGTTCTTC
TRBV25-1,NA,TRBJ1-2,NA,CASGDYGYTF,TGTGCCAGCGGGGACTATGGCTACACCTTC
TRBV5-6,NA,TRBJ2-5,NA,CASSLEEQETQYF,TGTGCCAGCAGCTTGGAAGAACAAGAGACCCAGTACTTC
TRBV29-1,NA,TRBJ2-1,few,CSVEVRVNTHNEQFF,TGCAGCGTTGAAGTGCGGGTAAATACCCACAATGAGCAGTTCTTC
TRBV29-1,TRBD2,TRBJ2-7,NA,CSAGLESYEQYF,TGCAGCGCTGGACTAGAGTCCTACGAGCAGTACTTC
TRBV7-9,NA,TRBJ1-1,NA,CASSLSVMNTEAFF,TGTGCCAGCAGCTTATCGGTCATGAACACTGAAGCTTTCTTT
TRBV28,NA,TRBJ1-5,once,CASSLQVNQPQHF,TGTGCCAGCAGCTTACAAGTAAATCAGCCCCAGCATTTT
TRBV5-1,NA,TRBJ2-5,NA,CASSWTGTSLGLETQYF,TGCGCCAGCAGCTGGACCGGGACATCTTTGGGCCTGGAGACCCAGTACTTC
TRBV30,NA,TRBJ2-7,NA,CAGNTGNNYEQYF,TGTGCTGGGAATACAGGGAATAACTACGAGCAGTACTTC
TRBV18,TRBD2,TRBJ2-3,NA,CASSPSGRGPRDTQYF,TGTGCCAGCTCACCGAGCGGGAGAGGCCCCCGGGATACGCAGTATTTT
TRBV6-6,NA,TRBJ2-2,many,CATYGTGELFF,TGTGCCACCTACGGCACCGGGGAGCTGTTTTTT
TRBV7-9,NA,TRBJ2-7,NA,CASSPPNSGPYEQYF,TGTGCCAGCAGCCCCCCAAATAGCGGACCCTACGAGCAGTACTTC
TRBV7-9,NA,TRBJ2-5,few,CASTSPPEGETQYF,TGTGCCAGCACCTCCCCCCCGGAAGGAGAGACCCAGTACTTC
TRBV30,NA,TRBJ1-1,NA,CAWNLAGAEAFF,TGTGCCTGGAATCTCGCAGGGGCTGAAGCTTTCTTT
TRBV29-1,TRBD1,TRBJ2-5,NA,CSAGRLQGADQETQYF,TGCAGCGCCGGTCGGCTACAGGGGGCTGATCAAGAGACCCAGTACTTC
TRBV27,TRBD2,TRBJ2-3,NA,CASSLLAGGTDTQYF,TGTGCCAGCAGTCTTCTAGCGGGAGGCACAGATACGCAGTATTTT
TRBV29-1,NA,TRBJ2-5,few,CSVEDHIRTETQYF,TGCAGCGTTGAAGACCACATTAGGACGGAGACCCAGTACTTC
TRBV6-5,TRBD1,TRBJ2-1,NA,CASSYHSTGIYEQFF,TGTGCCAGCAGTTATCACTCGACAGGGATCTATGAGCAGTTCTTC
TRBV5-1,TRBD2,TRBJ2-7,medium-sized,CASSAGAYEQYF,TGCGCCAGCAGCGCGGGGGCCTACGAGCAGTACTTC
TRBV30,NA,TRBJ2-7,NA,CAWIGQGLFDEQYF,TGTGCCTGGATAGGGCAGGGTCTGTTCGACGAGCAGTACTTC
TRBV29-1,TRBD1,TRBJ2-7,NA,CSVRGLPPYEQYF,TGCAGCGTCAGGGGGCTTCCACCCTACGAGCAGTACTTC
TRBV29-1,TRBD1,TRBJ2-7,few,CSVEGTGGDYEQYF,TGCAGCGTTGAAGGGACAGGGGGCGATTACGAGCAGTACTTC
TRBV5-1,NA,TRBJ1-1,few,CASSSPQGTEAFF,TGCGCCAGCAGCTCTCCCCAGGGTACTGAAGCTTTCTTT
TRBV7-8,NA,TRBJ2-7,few,CASSLGEGYEQYF,TGTGCCAGCAGCTTAGGAGAGGGCTACGAGCAGTACTTC
TRBV14,NA,TRBJ1-5,few,CASSQEGPNQPQHF,TGTGCCAGCAGCCAAGAGGGCCCCAATCAGCCCCAGCATTTT
TRBV2,NA,TRBJ1-5,NA,CASSEGQGFYQPQHF,TGTGCCAGCAGTGAAGGCCAGGGCTTTTATCAGCCCCAGCATTTT
TRBV4-3,TRBD2,TRBJ2-7,NA,CASSQKVAGGPGEQYF,TGCGCCAGCAGCCAAAAAGTAGCGGGAGGGCCGGGGGAGCAGTACTTC
TRBV6-5,NA,TRBJ1-1,NA,CASSPGGRMAEAFF,TGTGCCAGCAGTCCCGGGGGCAGAATGGCTGAAGCTTTCTTT
TRBV7-6,TRBD2,TRBJ2-2,medium-sized,CASILGAGGNTGELFF,TGTGCCAGCATCCTGGGAGCGGGAGGGAACACCGGGGAGCTGTTTTTT
TRBV30,NA,TRBJ2-1,few,CAWSPYSGEAYNEQFF,TGTGCCTGGAGTCCGTACTCGGGAGAAGCCTACAATGAGCAGTTCTTC
TRBV7-9,TRBD1,TRBJ1-5,NA,CASSPRDSYQPQHF,TGTGCCAGCAGCCCACGGGACAGTTATCAGCCCCAGCATTTT
TRBV7-9,NA,TRBJ2-7,NA,CASSPPWVTLGGEQYF,TGTGCCAGCAGCCCCCCCTGGGTAACGTTGGGCGGCGAGCAGTACTTC
TRBV6-6,TRBD1,TRBJ1-1,NA,CASSTTGTGVDGAFF,TGTGCCAGCAGTACCACCGGGACAGGGGTGGATGGCGCTTTCTTT
TRBV7-8,NA,TRBJ2-3,NA,CASLLTGGGRPDTQYF,TGTGCCAGCCTATTGACGGGCGGGGGCCGACCTGATACGCAGTATTTT
TRBV19,TRBD2,TRBJ2-7,few,CARTCGRVREQYF,TGTGCCAGAACGTGTGGGAGGGTCCGCGAGCAGTACTTC
TRBV4-3,NA,TRBJ1-2,few,CASSLGRFNYGYTF,TGCGCCAGCAGCCTTGGACGGTTTAACTATGGCTACACCTTC
TRBV27,NA,TRBJ2-2,few,CASKPGTLHGELFF,TGTGCCAGCAAACCCGGGACTTTACACGGGGAGCTGTTTTTT
TRBV30,NA,TRBJ2-7,once,CAWSVWSTTSILYEQYF,TGTGCCTGGAGTGTATGGTCCACCACCTCTATACTTTACGAGCAGTACTTC
TRBV14,NA,TRBJ1-3,many,CASSQEYGGFGNTIYF,TGTGCCAGCAGCCAAGAATACGGGGGATTTGGAAACACCATATATTTT
TRBV27,NA,TRBJ1-2,NA,CASSLSVLSNYGYTF,TGTGCCAGCAGTTTATCGGTATTATCTAACTATGGCTACACCTTC
TRBV29-1,TRBD1,TRBJ2-7,NA,CSVEAGGYEQYF,TGCAGCGTTGAGGCAGGGGGCTACGAGCAGTACTTC
TRBV23-1,NA,TRBJ1-5,NA,CASYTEDRDNQPQHF,TGCGCCAGCTACACGGAGGACAGAGACAATCAGCCCCAGCATTTT
TRBV15,TRBD2,TRBJ2-1,NA,CATSRGTSGYNEQFF,TGTGCCACCAGCAGAGGTACTAGCGGCTACAATGAGCAGTTCTTC
TRBV5-1,NA,TRBJ2-1,NA,CASSLGGIVGNEQFF,TGCGCCAGCAGTCTCGGGGGCATAGTGGGCAATGAGCAGTTCTTC
TRBV4-1,NA,TRBJ2-7,NA,CASSQQQGRNEQYF,TGCGCCAGCAGCCAACAACAGGGTCGCAACGAGCAGTACTTC
TRBV21-1,NA,TRBJ2-5,few,CASSKGVGGRKETQYF,TGTGCCAGCAGCAAAGGGGTCGGGGGCAGAAAAGAGACCCAGTACTTC
TRBV27,TRBD1,TRBJ2-3,NA,CASGTGGQGTDTQYF,TGTGCCAGCGGCACAGGGGGTCAGGGCACAGATACGCAGTATTTT
TRBV30,NA,TRBJ2-7,NA,CAWSVPSDGYEQYF,TGTGCCTGGAGTGTGCCGAGCGACGGGTACGAGCAGTACTTC
TRBV27,NA,TRBJ2-5,NA,CASSLYFWDKETQYF,TGTGCCAGCAGTTTATATTTCTGGGACAAAGAGACCCAGTACTTC